The 21 T cell receptor beta chains below come from one sample, sequenced in a study of T cells in Graves' hyperthyroidism and ophthalmopathy. TCR beta CDR3 sequences were amplified from RNA transcripts. The HTBI primer set drove a first-round RT-PCR of the TCR CDR3. One entry per CDR3 protein, called by TCRdb with MiXCR from the multiplex PCR reads. The table shows about 840,000 distinct CDR3 sequences, with 38% occurring only once. Sequences were obtained from blood. These TCRs come from a man aged 18-30 years with Graves' hyperthyroidism.

The V gene is TRBV2, the J gene TRBJ1-6; D gene unclear. V lost 5 bases, J lost 6 bases, and 8 bases lay in between. The germline V gene has CDR1 SNHLY and CDR2 FYNNEI. There are 13 residues in the CDR3. CDR3 in DNA: TGTGCCAGCAGTCCTGCCGCTAATTCACCCCTCCACTTT. Protein sequence: CASSPAANSPLHF.

This clonotype was seen a few times. The V call is TRBV6-5, the J call TRBJ2-5; D possibly corresponds to TRBD1 (6 bases). This CDR3 region has 12 residues. The ends were cut back, 9 bases at V and 3 bases at J, with 11 bases in the middle. Germline values: CDR1 MNHEY, CDR2 SVGAGI. The CDR3 bases are TGTGCCAGTAGGGGGAAAGAAGAGACCCAGTACTTC. As protein: CASRGKEETQYF.

This chain's CDR3 is CASSEQGRGQPQHF. The CDR3 DNA reads TGTGCCAGTAGTGAACAGGGAAGGGGTCAGCCCCAGCATTTT. This rearrangement joins TRBV19 to TRBJ1-5, with D maybe TRBD1 (6 bases). Trimming cost V 5 bases and J 6 bases, with 14 bases left between them. There are 14 residues in the CDR3. Germline lookup yields CDR1 LNHDA and CDR2 SQIVND (reference sequence).

This clonotype was seen repeatedly, ten times or more. The chain combines TRBV29-1 with TRBJ1-2; D is undetermined. V gave up 0 bases and J gave up 4 bases, with 9 bases separating them. From germline, CDR1 is SQVTM and CDR2 ANQGSEA. The CDR3 contains 13 residues. This CDR3 reads CSVEEGYSYGYTF. The CDR3 DNA sequence: TGCAGCGTTGAAGAGGGGTATAGCTATGGCTACACCTTC.

The chain carries TRBV20-1 and TRBJ2-7, with 9 nucleotides matching TRBD1. V dropped 4 bases and J dropped 3; count of bases not matched to a gene: 7. This CDR3 comprises 14 residues. Germline V gene data show CDR1 as DFQATT and CDR2 as SNEGSKA (reference sequence). CDR3 DNA sequence: TGCAGTGCTAATCCTACAGGGGGCGTCTACGAGCAGTACTTC. Protein sequence: CSANPTGGVYEQYF.

The chain combines TRBV7-2 with TRBJ2-7; TRBD2 matches 11 bases. CDR3 length: 17 residues. Germline-derived CDR1 and CDR2 are SGHTA and FQGNSA. With 6 bases clipped from V and 1 base from J, the junction kept 11 bases outside the gene matches. As DNA, the CDR3 is TGTGCCAGCAGTCACGGAACGGGACTAGCGGATTCCTACGAGCAGTACTTC. This translates into CASSHGTGLADSYEQYF.

This clonotype was counted a few times. The V gene is TRBV9, the J gene TRBJ1-2; no definite D call. The CDR3 has 13 residues. V shed 3 bases and J shed 4 bases, with 10 bases lying between them. CDR1 is SGDLS and CDR2 is YYNGEE in the germline V gene. CDR3 in amino acids: CASSGTALYGYTF. The DNA for the CDR3 is TGTGCCAGCAGCGGGACGGCACTCTATGGCTACACCTTC.

The chain recombines TRBV9 with TRBJ1-2; possibly TRBD1 for D (5 bases). V was pared by 4 bases and J by 6 bases, with 16 bases between. The CDR3 extends over 14 amino acids. Germline V gives CDR1 SGDLS, CDR2 YYNGEE. Here the CDR3 reads CASSWGLAGHGYTF. The CDR3 DNA is TGTGCCAGCAGCTGGGGACTAGCGGGGCATGGCTACACCTTC.

The chain is built from TRBV12-3 or TRBV12-4 and TRBJ1-5; no definite D call. CDR3 length equals 13 residues. The germline V and J ends were trimmed by 6 bases and 0 bases, with 6 bases remaining between them. The CDR3 nucleotides read TGTGCCAGCAGGCCTTATAGCAATCAGCCCCAGCATTTT. The encoded protein is CASRPYSNQPQHF.

This rearrangement joins TRBV5-1 to TRBJ2-6; no clear D. This CDR3 spans 18 amino acids. Trimming cost V 3 bases and J 0 bases, with 16 bases left between them. In germline, CDR1 is SGHRS, CDR2 YFSETQ. The CDR3 sequence: CASSWFRPGNSGANVLTF. In DNA form, the CDR3 reads TGCGCCAGCAGCTGGTTTAGGCCAGGAAACTCTGGGGCCAACGTCCTGACTTTC.

Comments on this clonotype: It may be a read error: a sequence one base away is much more abundant. V is TRBV19 and J is TRBJ1-5, with unresolved D. The CDR3 extends over 13 amino acids. Trimming cost V 6 bases and J 5 bases, with 11 bases left between them. Germline CDR1 and CDR2: LNHDA and SQIVND (reference sequence). The CDR3 sequence: CASRGSSDQPQHF. CDR3 sequence (DNA): TGTGCCAGTAGGGGGTCCAGCGATCAGCCCCAGCATTTT.

About this clonotype itself: As the CDR3 is not closed by the conserved phenylalanine or tryptophan, this likely results from a read error. The limits of the CDR3 on the DNA are not certain, so only TCRdb's listed CDR3 is given. The chain couples TRBV11-3 to TRBJ1-2; the D call in the table, TRBD1, was not verified against the DNA. Per the germline V gene, CDR1 is SGHNT and CDR2 is YENEEA. The CDR3 spans 11 amino acids, including both terminal residues. The CDR3 reads CASSEMGQASY.

This clonotype has just one count. V and J are TRBV24-1 and TRBJ2-5; D is ambiguous. The CDR3 sequence is 14 residues long. V lost 8 bases to trimming and J lost 5 bases, with 17 bases between them. Looked up from germline, CDR1 is KGHDR and CDR2 is SFDVKD. In nucleotides, the CDR3 is TGTGCCACCATTAGTTCGAACACCGGGGAGACCCAGTACTTC. It codes for CATISSNTGETQYF.

This clonotype was observed many times. This sequence joins TRBV7-8 and TRBJ1-1, with unresolved D. CDR1 and CDR2 from the germline V gene are SGHVS and FQNEAQ. There are 15 residues in the CDR3. Trimming stripped 1 base from V and 1 base from J, with 10 bases between. Written as DNA, the CDR3 is TGTGCCAGCAGCTTAGTTATAGGACCGAACACTGAAGCTTTCTTT. It codes for CASSLVIGPNTEAFF.

This clonotype turned up a few times. The chain uses TRBV12-3 or TRBV12-4 and TRBJ1-3; D is ambiguous. The V end lost 6 bases, the J end lost 3 bases, and 12 bases lay between the germline ends. The CDR3 contains 14 residues. The CDR3 nucleotides read TGTGCCAGCAGCTCCTCTTGGGTTGGAAACACCATATATTTT. Translation: CASSSSWVGNTIYF.

This clonotype was recorded at least ten times. V usage is TRBV9 and J usage is TRBJ1-2, with D possibly being TRBD1 (6 bases). This CDR3 is 15 amino acids long. The germline V gene encodes CDR1 SGDLS and CDR2 YYNGEE. Trimming removed 0 bases from V and 4 bases from J, with 13 bases in between. The CDR3 is CASSVAGVGGYGYTF. In DNA form, the CDR3 reads TGTGCCAGCAGCGTAGCGGGGGTAGGGGGCTATGGCTACACCTTC.

The chain carries TRBV12-3 or TRBV12-4 and TRBJ2-7, with D possibly matching TRBD2 (6 bases). The length of the CDR3 is 15 residues. V was pared by 6 bases and J by 0 bases, with 15 bases between. The CDR3 protein is CASSPSGLLSYEQYF. DNA for the CDR3: TGTGCCAGCAGCCCCTCGGGACTCCTCTCCTACGAGCAGTACTTC.

The gene calls are TRBV7-1 and TRBJ2-2; D is perhaps TRBD2 (5 bases). TRBV7-1 is known as an ORF, though its function is uncertain. The CDR3 extends over 15 amino acids. Trimming stripped 3 bases from V and 5 bases from J, with 13 bases between. The CDR3 loop is CASSSQTRLTGELFF. CDR3 in DNA: TGTGCCAGCAGCTCCCAAACCAGACTAACCGGGGAGCTGTTTTTT.

This clonotype was detected only a few times. The conserved phenylalanine or tryptophan normally closing the CDR3 is absent here, so this likely arose from a read error. No DNA is shown, since the ends of the CDR3 on it are uncertain; the CDR3 is the one TCRdb lists. V gene TRBV7-9 combines with J gene TRBJ2-2; TRBD2, as called in the table, went unchecked against the DNA. The CDR3 spans 10 residues, counting both ends. CDR1 and CDR2 (germline): SEHNR, FQNEAQ (reference sequence). This CDR3 reads CASSLGTGRS.

This clonotype was seen only a few times. Here the CDR3 DNA reads TGCAGTGCTAGTGCGGCGGGAAGCACCGGGGAGCTGTTTTTT. It codes for CSASAAGSTGELFF. The V gene is TRBV20-1, the J gene TRBJ2-2, with D possibly matching TRBD2 (6 bases). Germline V lookup: CDR1 DFQATT, CDR2 SNEGSKA (reference sequence). V was trimmed by 3 bases and J by 4 bases, leaving 12 bases between them. This CDR3 contains 14 residues.

The rearrangement joins TRBV7-2 to TRBJ2-2, with D possibly being TRBD1 (6 bases). V lost 5 bases and J lost 5, with 15 bases in between. Germline lookup yields CDR1 SGHTA and CDR2 FQGNSA. This CDR3 region has 15 residues. The CDR3 spells CASSPGELPTGELFF. The CDR3, as DNA: TGTGCCAGCAGCCCAGGGGAACTCCCTACCGGGGAGCTGTTTTTT. Based on the CDR3 plus reference TRBV7-2 and TRBJ2-2, the full variable domain is GAGVSQSPSNKVTEKGKDVELRCDPISGHTALYWYRQSLGQGLEFLIYFQGNSAPDKSGLPSDRFSAERTGGSVSTLTIQRTQQEDSAVYLCASSPGELPTGELFFGEGSRLTVL.